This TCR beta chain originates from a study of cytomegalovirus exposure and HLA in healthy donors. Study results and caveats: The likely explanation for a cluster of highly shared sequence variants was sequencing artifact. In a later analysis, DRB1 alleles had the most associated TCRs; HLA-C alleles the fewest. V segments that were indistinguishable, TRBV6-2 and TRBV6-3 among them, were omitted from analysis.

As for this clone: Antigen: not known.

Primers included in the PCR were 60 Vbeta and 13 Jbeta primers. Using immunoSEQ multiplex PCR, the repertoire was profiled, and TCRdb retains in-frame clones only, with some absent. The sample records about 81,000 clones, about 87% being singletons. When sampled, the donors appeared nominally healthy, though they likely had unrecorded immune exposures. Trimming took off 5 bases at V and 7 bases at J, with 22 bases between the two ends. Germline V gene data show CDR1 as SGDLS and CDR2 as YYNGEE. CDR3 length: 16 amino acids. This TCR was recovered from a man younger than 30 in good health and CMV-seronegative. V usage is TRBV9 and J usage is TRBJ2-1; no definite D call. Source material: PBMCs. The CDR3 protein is CASSNTILPYENEQFF. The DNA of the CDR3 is TGTGCCAGCAGTAACACCATACTACCCTACGAGAATGAGCAGTTCTTC.